This is a list of T cell receptor beta chains from one sample in a study of cytomegalovirus exposure and HLA in healthy donors. Clones were read by immunoSEQ multiplex PCR, and TCRdb kept only the in-frame ones, dropping some. This table holds approximately 110,000 clones, approximately 80% found once. Input material: PBMCs. Source of these receptors: a female donor in good health and CMV-seropositive. CDR3s include the opening cysteine and the closing phenylalanine or tryptophan. Fields, in order: CDR3 protein, CDR3 DNA, D gene, V gene, clone size, J gene. A D gene is named only where the DNA matches it firmly. Only part of the rows carry a size: once, few, many, or a class if the clone is expanded.

CDR3: CASSRGGLSGDTIYF; DNA: TGCGCCAGCAGCCGGGGGGGCTTATCAGGCGACACCATATATTTT; D: .; V: TRBV4-1; size: .; J: TRBJ1-3
CDR3: CASSQRKRESDEQFF; DNA: TGTGCCAGCAGCCAACGGAAGAGGGAGAGCGATGAGCAGTTCTTC; D: .; V: TRBV4-2; size: .; J: TRBJ2-1
CDR3: CASSRQGRGTEAFF; DNA: TGTGCCAGCAGCCGACAGGGGAGGGGCACTGAAGCTTTCTTT; D: TRBD1; V: TRBV5-5; size: .; J: TRBJ1-1
CDR3: CSVAGQYYGYTF; DNA: TGCAGCGTTGCTGGACAGTATTATGGCTACACCTTC; D: .; V: TRBV29-1; size: .; J: TRBJ1-2
CDR3: CASSLFLSGQETQYF; DNA: TGTGCCAGCAGTTTATTTTTGAGCGGACAAGAGACCCAGTACTTC; D: .; V: TRBV27; size: .; J: TRBJ2-5
CDR3: CASTATGLGYTF; DNA: TGTGCCAGCACCGCTACAGGGTTAGGCTACACCTTC; D: .; V: TRBV6-1; size: .; J: TRBJ1-2
CDR3: CASSVVPSANTGELFF; DNA: TGTGCCAGCAGCGTAGTACCGAGCGCGAACACCGGGGAGCTGTTTTTT; D: .; V: TRBV9; size: .; J: TRBJ2-2
CDR3: CATGRDSQFF; DNA: TGTGCCACCGGGCGGGACTCACAGTTCTTC; D: .; V: TRBV28; size: .; J: TRBJ2-1
CDR3: CASRALRDSRRGYTF; DNA: TGTGCCAGCAGAGCCCTCCGGGACTCAAGGAGGGGCTACACCTTC; D: .; V: TRBV6-1; size: .; J: TRBJ1-2
CDR3: CASSPPLGQGVNLLTNEKLFF; DNA: TGTGCCAGCAGCCCCCCCCTGGGGCAGGGGGTGAATCTGTTGACTAATGAAAAACTGTTTTTT; D: .; V: TRBV21-1; size: .; J: TRBJ1-4
CDR3: CASSRIGTVTDTQYF; DNA: TGTGCCAGCAGCCGGATAGGGACAGTCACAGATACGCAGTATTTT; D: TRBD1; V: TRBV7-6; size: .; J: TRBJ2-3
CDR3: CASSYSRQGHTEAFF; DNA: TGTGCCAGCAGTTACTCGAGGCAGGGCCACACTGAAGCTTTCTTT; D: .; V: TRBV6-5; size: .; J: TRBJ1-1
CDR3: CASRSGTLSGEQYF; DNA: TGTGCCAGCAGATCCGGGACACTCAGTGGCGAGCAGTACTTC; D: .; V: TRBV6-5; size: .; J: TRBJ2-7
CDR3: CASSLGGTGRNEQFF; DNA: TGTGCCAGCAGCTTAGGGGGGACAGGGCGCAATGAGCAGTTCTTC; D: TRBD1; V: TRBV7-3; size: .; J: TRBJ2-1
CDR3: CASSHDFFKNIQYF; DNA: TGTGCCAGCAGCCATGACTTTTTCAAAAACATTCAGTACTTC; D: .; V: TRBV14; size: .; J: TRBJ2-4
CDR3: CASSVVGLAGLPDTQYF; DNA: TGTGCCAGCAGCGTGGTAGGACTAGCGGGATTACCAGATACGCAGTATTTT; D: TRBD2; V: TRBV9; size: .; J: TRBJ2-3
CDR3: CASSYGRRDLPLHF; DNA: TGTGCCAGCAGTTACGGTCGCCGGGATTTACCCCTCCACTTT; D: .; V: TRBV6-5; size: few; J: TRBJ1-6
CDR3: CASSLAQAKGEQYF; DNA: TGCGCCAGCAGCTTGGCACAAGCTAAGGGGGAGCAGTACTTC; D: .; V: TRBV5-1; size: .; J: TRBJ2-7
CDR3: CSVEGLDGYTF; DNA: TGCAGCGTTGAAGGGCTTGATGGCTACACCTTC; D: .; V: TRBV29-1; size: .; J: TRBJ1-2
CDR3: CASSNTGLGGEQFF; DNA: TGTGCCAGCAGTAACACGGGACTAGGAGGGGAGCAGTTCTTC; D: TRBD2; V: TRBV6-6; size: .; J: TRBJ2-1
CDR3: CASSLGTGYSEQFF; DNA: TGCGCCAGCAGCTTGGGGACAGGGTACAGTGAGCAGTTCTTC; D: TRBD1; V: TRBV5-1; size: .; J: TRBJ2-1
CDR3: CASSFLKTGGTQETQYF; DNA: TGTGCCAGCAGTTTCTTAAAGACAGGCGGAACCCAAGAGACCCAGTACTTC; D: .; V: TRBV27; size: .; J: TRBJ2-5
CDR3: CASGLGLAGGSLLREQYF; DNA: TGTGCTAGTGGTTTGGGACTAGCGGGAGGATCTCTTCTGCGTGAGCAGTACTTC; D: TRBD2; V: TRBV12-5; size: .; J: TRBJ2-7
CDR3: CASSYGQGGYTF; DNA: TGTGCCAGCAGTTACGGTCAGGGCGGCTACACCTTC; D: .; V: TRBV6-5; size: .; J: TRBJ1-2
CDR3: CASSYLSANEKLFF; DNA: TGTGCCAGCAGTTATCTCTCCGCTAATGAAAAACTGTTTTTT; D: .; V: TRBV6-5; size: .; J: TRBJ1-4
CDR3: CASSFMRGGLETQYF; DNA: TGTGCCAGCAGCTTTATGCGGGGGGGTCTGGAGACCCAGTACTTC; D: TRBD2; V: TRBV5-8; size: .; J: TRBJ2-5
CDR3: CASSPGVNSPLHF; DNA: TGCGCCAGCAGCCCCGGAGTAAATTCACCCCTCCACTTT; D: .; V: TRBV5-1; size: .; J: TRBJ1-6
CDR3: CASSSGLAEEQYF; DNA: TGTGCCAGCTCATCCGGACTAGCCGAGGAGCAGTACTTC; D: TRBD2; V: TRBV18; size: .; J: TRBJ2-7
CDR3: CASSRKGQGRRTHEKLFF; DNA: TGTGCCAGCAGTCGAAAGGGACAGGGAAGGAGGACGCATGAAAAACTGTTTTTT; D: TRBD1; V: TRBV27; size: .; J: TRBJ1-4
CDR3: CASSLALLGGTYNEQFF; DNA: TGTGCCAGCAGCTTAGCGCTCCTGGGAGGCACCTACAATGAGCAGTTCTTC; D: .; V: TRBV7-8; size: .; J: TRBJ2-1
CDR3: CSVEDRPFRGGLYNEQFF; DNA: TGCAGCGTTGAAGATAGGCCGTTCCGGGGGGGCCTTTACAATGAGCAGTTCTTC; D: TRBD2; V: TRBV29-1; size: .; J: TRBJ2-1
CDR3: CASSFQGAAEAFF; DNA: TGTGCCAGCAGCTTCCAGGGGGCCGCTGAAGCTTTCTTT; D: TRBD1; V: TRBV11-2; size: few; J: TRBJ1-1
CDR3: CASSQEIYGTAEAFF; DNA: TGTGCCAGCAGCCAAGAAATCTACGGGACAGCTGAAGCTTTCTTT; D: TRBD1; V: TRBV14; size: .; J: TRBJ1-1
CDR3: CASSLSGTSGRIGELFF; DNA: TGTGCCAGCAGTTTATCCGGGACTAGCGGGAGGATCGGGGAGCTGTTTTTT; D: TRBD2; V: TRBV27; size: .; J: TRBJ2-2
CDR3: CASRSTGGDQPQHF; DNA: TGTGCCAGCAGGTCGACAGGGGGCGATCAGCCCCAGCATTTT; D: TRBD1; V: TRBV6-5; size: .; J: TRBJ1-5
CDR3: CASSETGLASGYTF; DNA: TGTGCCAGCAGTGAAACGGGACTGGCATCGGGCTACACCTTC; D: .; V: TRBV6-1; size: .; J: TRBJ1-2
CDR3: CASSNAINSPLHF; DNA: TGTGCCAGCAGCAATGCGATCAATTCACCCCTCCACTTT; D: .; V: TRBV27; size: .; J: TRBJ1-6
CDR3: CASSLGTSGYNEQFF; DNA: TGTGCCAGCAGCCTCGGTACTAGCGGTTACAATGAGCAGTTCTTC; D: TRBD2; V: TRBV6-5; size: .; J: TRBJ2-1
CDR3: CASSLRRDGYTF; DNA: TGTGCCAGCAGCTTAAGGAGGGACGGCTACACCTTC; D: .; V: TRBV7-2; size: .; J: TRBJ1-2
CDR3: CASRPTGGQPQHF; DNA: TGTGCCAGCAGGCCAACAGGGGGACAGCCCCAGCATTTT; D: TRBD1; V: TRBV6-1; size: few; J: TRBJ1-5
CDR3: CASSEDTLQETQYF; DNA: TGTGCCAGCAGTGAAGATACATTACAAGAGACCCAGTACTTC; D: .; V: TRBV2; size: .; J: TRBJ2-5